This note documents a single T cell receptor beta chain sequence. Its antigen is unknown. These data come from a study of T cells in Graves' hyperthyroidism and ophthalmopathy. Findings and caveats of the study: In blood, most of the thyroid clonotypes expanded above 0.001 were also present. Ophthalmopathy and stable hyperthyroidism were told apart by a 13 V-J model.

After removal of 1 base from V and 7 bases from J, the junction contained 6 bases not matched to a gene. The germline V gene has CDR1 SGHRS and CDR2 YFSETQ. The CDR3 consists of 14 residues. From RNA transcripts, TCR beta CDR3 regions were amplified. HTBI primers were used for first-round RT-PCR of the TCR CDR3. One entry per CDR3 protein, called by TCRdb with MiXCR from the multiplex PCR reads. This sample carries some 210,000 distinct CDR3 sequences, about 15% of them seen once, and the ten largest clones take approximately 46%. The diagnoses drew upon clinical symptoms, serum thyroxine and TRAb, thyroid ultrasound and orbital computed tomography. Fresh peripheral blood, 7.5 to 10 ml, yielded the PBMCs.

The sequenced sample was blood. The rearrangement links TRBV5-1 to TRBJ2-7; 9 bases map to TRBD1. This TCR was recovered from a man in his forties or fifties with Graves' hyperthyroidism. The CDR3 sequence is CASSLRQGEGEQYF. The CDR3 coding sequence is TGCGCCAGCAGCTTGAGACAGGGGGAAGGAGAGCAGTACTTC.